Included here is one T cell receptor (beta chain) sequence, with context. Original methodology: By means of reference gene primer amplification, nucleated cell counts were estimated. Sequencing used immunoSEQ multiplex PCR; TCRdb keeps in-frame clones, though not all of them. V, J and clone size are those of that table, while D and trimming were read from the DNA. The sample shows about 240,000 clones, roughly 80% of them seen only once. The data derive from a study of blood T cell repertoires in COVID-19. Study in general: The samples span acute and convalescent COVID-19 from the United States, Italy and Spain. The analysed material was cDNA or gDNA that came from T cells, B-cell-depleted T cells, or PBMCs.

Trimming at V came to 4 bases and at J to 7 bases, leaving 3 bases not matched to a gene. CDR3 length: 14 amino acids. The germline CDR1 and CDR2 sequences are SNHLY and FYNNEI. The chain joins TRBV2 to TRBJ1-6; 8 positions agree with TRBD1. The TCR comes from a woman in her sixties or seventies with active or convalescent COVID-19. Sequences were obtained from peripheral blood. CDR3 DNA sequence: TGTGCCAGCAGTGGGGACAGGAAAAATTCACCCCTCCACTTT. This gives the protein CASSGDRKNSPLHF. The entire variable domain, with the rest obtained from reference TRBV2 and TRBJ1-6, is as follows: EPEVTQTPSHQVTQMGQEVILRCVPISNHLYFYWYRQILGQKVEFLVSFYNNEISEKSEIFDDQFSVERPDGSNFTLKIRSTKLEDSAMYFCASSGDRKNSPLHFGNGTRLTVT.